Listed below are T cell receptor beta chains from one sample, sequenced in a study of T cells in localized non-small cell lung cancer. The data were produced by immunoSEQ multiplex PCR, yet TCRdb's version contains in-frame clones alone and is incomplete. The sample includes fewer than 45,000 clones, about four fifths seen only once; the top ten take around 16%. Sequenced here: peripheral blood, sampled before any cancer treatment. The receptors shown here come from a male donor older than 55 with stage III squamous cell lung carcinoma. Each CDR3 is given with its conserved first and last residue. D genes are given only for firm matches. For some rows the clone size is stated as once, few or many, or as a class when expanded; others skip it.

-,TRBJ2-6,TRBV5-1,-,CASSLDAGANVLTF,TGCGCCAGCAGCTTGGATGCCGGGGCCAACGTCCTGACTTTC
-,TRBJ2-2,TRBV10-1,-,CASSGVNTGELFF,TGCGCCAGCAGCGGGGTTAACACCGGGGAGCTGTTTTTT
-,TRBJ2-2,TRBV7-9,TRBD1,CASSSVGWAGGPTGELFF,TGTGCCAGCAGCTCCGTTGGATGGGCAGGGGGCCCCACCGGGGAGCTGTTTTTT
-,TRBJ2-7,TRBV7-9,-,CASSLVPYEQYF,TGTGCCAGCAGCTTAGTTCCCTACGAGCAGTACTTC
-,TRBJ1-2,TRBV5-1,-,CASSLNLDGYTF,TGCGCCAGCAGCCTGAACTTGGACGGCTACACCTTC
-,TRBJ2-1,TRBV19,TRBD2,CASSIVSGGAWVEQFF,TGTGCCAGTAGTATAGTTAGCGGGGGGGCCTGGGTAGAGCAGTTCTTC
-,TRBJ2-5,TRBV30,-,CAWTAGQETQYF,TGTGCCTGGACAGCCGGACAAGAGACCCAGTACTTC
-,TRBJ1-1,TRBV6-5,-,CASRHAGARYTEAFF,TGTGCCAGCAGACACGCCGGGGCACGCTACACTGAAGCTTTCTTT
few,TRBJ1-1,TRBV5-4,-,CASSFRNTEAFF,TGTGCCAGCAGCTTCCGGAACACTGAAGCTTTCTTT
-,TRBJ2-7,TRBV29-1,TRBD1,CSVERTGGLEQYF,TGCAGCGTTGAAAGGACAGGGGGCCTCGAGCAGTACTTC
-,TRBJ2-1,TRBV10-2,-,CASSDGGLLAEQFF,TGCGCCAGCAGTGACGGGGGCTTGCTGGCTGAGCAGTTCTTC
-,TRBJ2-3,TRBV5-6,-,CASSLRGTSTDTQYF,TGTGCCAGCAGCTTGCGAGGGACTAGCACAGATACGCAGTATTTT
-,TRBJ1-2,TRBV19,-,CASSIFGTSGGYTF,TGTGCCAGTAGTATCTTCGGGACCTCCGGGGGCTACACCTTC
few,TRBJ2-1,TRBV10-2,TRBD1,CASRRTGGHEQFF,TGCGCCAGCAGGAGGACAGGGGGGCATGAGCAGTTCTTC
-,TRBJ1-6,TRBV19,-,CASRTDYNSPLHF,TGTGCCAGTCGTACGGACTATAATTCACCCCTCCACTTT
few,TRBJ1-6,TRBV7-6,TRBD1,CASSLGQGSSPLHF,TGTGCCAGCAGCTTAGGACAGGGGAGTTCACCCCTCCACTTT
-,TRBJ1-2,TRBV5-1,-,CASSLEGREYGYTF,TGCGCCAGCAGCTTGGAAGGCAGGGAGTATGGCTACACCTTC
-,TRBJ2-1,TRBV7-9,TRBD1,CASSTQGAAEQFF,TGTGCCAGCAGCACGCAGGGGGCAGCTGAGCAGTTCTTC
-,TRBJ2-7,TRBV6-5,TRBD1,CASSLDRVINEQYF,TGTGCCAGCAGTCTGGACAGGGTTATCAACGAGCAGTACTTC